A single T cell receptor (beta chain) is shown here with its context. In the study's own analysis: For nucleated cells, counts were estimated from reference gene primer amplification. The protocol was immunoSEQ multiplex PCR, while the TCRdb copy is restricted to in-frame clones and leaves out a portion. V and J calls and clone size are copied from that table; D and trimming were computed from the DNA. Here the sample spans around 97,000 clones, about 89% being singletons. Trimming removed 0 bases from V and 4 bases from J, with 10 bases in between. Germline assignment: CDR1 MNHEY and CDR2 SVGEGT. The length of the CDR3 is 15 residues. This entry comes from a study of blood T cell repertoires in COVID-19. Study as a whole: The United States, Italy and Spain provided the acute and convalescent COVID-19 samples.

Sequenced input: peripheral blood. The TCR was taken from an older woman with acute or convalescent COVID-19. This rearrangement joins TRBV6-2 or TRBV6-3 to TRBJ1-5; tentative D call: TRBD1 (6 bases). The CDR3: CASSYSGGRNQPQHF. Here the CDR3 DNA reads TGTGCCAGCAGTTACTCGGGGGGGCGGAATCAGCCCCAGCATTTT.